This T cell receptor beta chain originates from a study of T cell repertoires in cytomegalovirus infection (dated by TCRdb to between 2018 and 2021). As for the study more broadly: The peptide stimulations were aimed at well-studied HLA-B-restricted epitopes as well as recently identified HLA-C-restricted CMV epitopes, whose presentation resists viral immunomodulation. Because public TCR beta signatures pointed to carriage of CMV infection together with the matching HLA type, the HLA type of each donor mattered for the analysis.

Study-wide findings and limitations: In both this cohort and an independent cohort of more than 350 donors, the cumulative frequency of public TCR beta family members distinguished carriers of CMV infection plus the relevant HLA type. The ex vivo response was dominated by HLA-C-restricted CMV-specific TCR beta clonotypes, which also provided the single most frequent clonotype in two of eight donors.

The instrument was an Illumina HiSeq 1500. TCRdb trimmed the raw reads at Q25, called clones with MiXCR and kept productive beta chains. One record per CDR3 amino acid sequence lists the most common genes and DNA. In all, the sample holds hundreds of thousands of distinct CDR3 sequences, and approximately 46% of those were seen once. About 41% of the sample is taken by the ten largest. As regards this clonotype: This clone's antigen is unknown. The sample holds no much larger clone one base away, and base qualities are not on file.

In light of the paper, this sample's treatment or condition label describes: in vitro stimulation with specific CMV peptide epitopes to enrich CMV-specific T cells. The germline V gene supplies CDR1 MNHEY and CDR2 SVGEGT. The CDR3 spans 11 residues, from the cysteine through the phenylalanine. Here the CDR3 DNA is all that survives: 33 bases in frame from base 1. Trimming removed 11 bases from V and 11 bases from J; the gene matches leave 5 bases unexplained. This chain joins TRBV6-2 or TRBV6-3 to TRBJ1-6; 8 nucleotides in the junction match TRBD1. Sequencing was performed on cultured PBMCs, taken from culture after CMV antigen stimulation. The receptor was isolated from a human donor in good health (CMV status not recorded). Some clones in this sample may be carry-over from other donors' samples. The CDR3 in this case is CAAGTGTPLHF. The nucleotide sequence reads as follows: TGTGCCGCCGGGACAGGCACACCCCTCCACTTT.